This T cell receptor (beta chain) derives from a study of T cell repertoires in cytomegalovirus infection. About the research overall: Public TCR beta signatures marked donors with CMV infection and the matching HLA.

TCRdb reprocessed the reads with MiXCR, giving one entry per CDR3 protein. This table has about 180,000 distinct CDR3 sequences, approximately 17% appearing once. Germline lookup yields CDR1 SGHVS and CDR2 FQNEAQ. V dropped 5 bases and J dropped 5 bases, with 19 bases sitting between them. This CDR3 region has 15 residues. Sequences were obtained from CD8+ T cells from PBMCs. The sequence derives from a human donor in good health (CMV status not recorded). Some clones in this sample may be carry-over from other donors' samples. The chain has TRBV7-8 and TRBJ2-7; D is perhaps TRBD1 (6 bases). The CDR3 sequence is CASSIYRGCCDEQYF. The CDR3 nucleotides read TGTGCCAGCAGCATTTATAGGGGGTGTTGTGACGAGCAGTACTTC.